Presented here are 8 T cell receptor beta chains from one specimen sequenced in a study of cytotoxic CD8 clonotypes in ibrutinib-treated CLL. Measured with immunoSEQ multiplex PCR; TCRdb has only the in-frame clones, and not every one. This sample has roughly 180,000 clones, with about 80% found just once. Specimen: PBMCs, collected after 24 months of ibrutinib treatment. All receptors derive from a human donor with chronic lymphocytic leukemia.

The rearrangement uses TRBV28 and TRBJ1-3; TRBD1 agrees at 7 bases. The trim removed 2 bases at V and 5 bases at J, leaving 12 bases unmatched. The germline CDR1 and CDR2 sequences are MDHEN and SYDVKM. The CDR3 length is 17 residues. The DNA of the CDR3 is TGTGCCAGCAGTTTAAGCACCTCGCAGGGGGGCCGAAACACCATATATTTT. This gives the protein CASSLSTSQGGRNTIYF.

The V and J genes are TRBV18 and TRBJ2-5, with TRBD2 matching over 10 bases. The CDR3 totals 15 residues. Germline CDR1 and CDR2: KGHSH and LQKENI. The trim removed 4 bases at V and 1 base at J, leaving 3 bases unmatched. The CDR3 region has the DNA TGTGCCAGCTCACTAGCGGGGGGTTTCCAAGAGACCCAGTACTTC. Translated: CASSLAGGFQETQYF.

Of note for this clone: Other DNA sequences of this sample code for an identical CDR3. This chain uses TRBV5-1 with TRBJ2-7; 8 bases fit TRBD1. The germline CDR1 and CDR2 sequences are SGHRS and YFSETQ. This CDR3 comprises 15 residues. V lost 0 bases and J lost 4; bases outside the gene matches: 6. CDR3 nucleotides: TGCGCCAGCAGCTTGGATACAGGGGGTCGGTACGAGCAGTACTTC. Encoded protein: CASSLDTGGRYEQYF.

J is TRBJ1-6 and V is TRBV30; D remains unclear. The germline V gene has CDR1 GTSNPN and CDR2 SVGIG (reference sequence). The CDR3 consists of 16 residues. The V gene lost 3 bases and the J gene lost 3 bases, with 15 bases spanning the gap. The CDR3 spells CAWSDGRSVYNSPLHF. The CDR3, as DNA: TGTGCCTGGAGCGATGGGAGGTCTGTCTATAATTCACCCCTCCACTTT.

The chain links TRBV2 to TRBJ2-5; D gene uncertain. The CDR3 is made up of 17 amino acids. V was cut by 4 bases and J by 3 bases, with 21 bases left in between. Germline CDR1 SNHLY, CDR2 FYNNEI. This CDR3 is CASSVGRTVGLEETQYF. CDR3 DNA sequence: TGTGCCAGCAGTGTGGGCCGGACGGTCGGGTTAGAAGAGACCCAGTACTTC.

CDR3 region: CASSARGTEAFF. The CDR3 DNA reads as TGTGCCAGCAGCGCGAGGGGGACTGAAGCTTTCTTT. V usage is TRBV7-3 and J usage is TRBJ1-1; possibly TRBD1 for D (6 bases). With 5 bases removed from V and 5 bases from J, the gap between germline ends came to 9 bases. Germline V gene lookup returns CDR1 SGHTA and CDR2 FQGTGA. The CDR3 sequence is 12 residues long.

This chain links TRBV29-1 with TRBJ2-1; D not resolved. Trimming cost V 0 bases and J 0 bases, with 9 bases left between them. The CDR3 contains 15 residues. Germline V gives CDR1 SQVTM, CDR2 ANQGSEA. This CDR3 is CSVEDARSSYNEQFF. In DNA form, the CDR3 reads TGCAGCGTTGAAGATGCCAGAAGCTCCTACAATGAGCAGTTCTTC.

The rearrangement joins TRBV7-3 to TRBJ2-7, with D perhaps TRBD2 (5 bases). Germline lookup yields CDR1 SGHTA and CDR2 FQGTGA. CDR3 length equals 13 residues. Trimming removed 5 bases at V and 2 bases at J, with 10 bases between. CDR3 coding DNA: TGTGCCAGCAGCCCAACCGGGACCTACGAGCAGTACTTC. Encoded protein: CASSPTGTYEQYF.